This T cell receptor (beta chain) appears in the sequencing data of a study of cytomegalovirus exposure and HLA in healthy donors (dated by TCRdb to 2016 to 2017). Study-wide context: In an earlier analysis of several hundred of the donors, 276 Gb of sequence data and about 110 million unique TCR beta sequences from 180 million or so T cells were reported. In the later analysis, no new phenotypic data were used to find candidate immune exposures; instead, reliance was placed on TCR beta sequences and their occurrence across donors. The number of typed donors differed by locus: roughly 629-640 for A, B, C, DRB1 and DQB1; 522 for DQA1; around 610 for DPA1; and around 470 for DPB1. The study aimed to test whether signatures of past pathogen exposure could be identified by cataloging public T cell receptors. Alongside the repertoire data, information on donor age, sex, ethnicity and CMV serostatus was compiled. Among about 370 genotyped donors of the cohort, an average of approximately 240,000 unique TCR beta nucleotide sequences was sequenced per donor, of which approximately 19% were non-productive. Among the approximately 420 genotyped donors, about 83% belonged to the genetic ancestry cluster associated with self-reported Caucasian donors. Every discovery cohort repertoire had been produced on one sequencing platform. The study profiled the T cell repertoires of hundreds of subjects by immunosequencing and related them to cytomegalovirus serostatus. An earlier analysis of approximately 630 of the donors applied high-throughput TCR beta sequencing to assess whether each TCR beta V gene segment acted as functional or pseudogenic. To predict cytomegalovirus infection status, the study combined high-throughput TCR immunosequencing, statistical association of individual TCRs with disease status, and machine learning. Class I and class II HLA loci were covered by the typing at four-digit resolution. A later genetic analysis took genome-wide SNP genotypes for 398 of the 666 donors and used that subset as a discovery cohort. Along with the roughly 700-subject first cohort, a separate validation cohort of over a hundred different subjects was used. Four or five DR-DQ haplotypes were handled as single units for association and clustering because linkage in the cohort was strong. An early release covering about 600 HLA-typed donors comprised roughly 300 gigabases of sequencing data and around 80 million unique TCR sequences. A later analysis re-analyzed previously published TCR beta repertoires from about 600 donors and added high-resolution HLA genotyping to study TCR occurrence patterns. Broad study findings and their caveats: Most TCR sequences were seen in very few donors, while some public TCRs were found in many individuals. Because the 87-base-pair reads could not distinguish some IMGT-functional V segments, including TRBV6-2 and TRBV6-3, those segments were excluded. When HLA alleles, especially DR and DQ, strongly co-occurred, TCR associations were difficult to assign to individual alleles. According to the authors, the approach could potentially be generalized to other disease states and immunological phenotypes. A group of highly shared sequence variants was considered likely to be a technical artifact of the sequencing pipeline. Correlated functional status among segregating V segments might reflect linkage disequilibrium, but an unknown experimental factor could not be ruled out. The earlier analysis of a few hundred of the donors excluded some 15 rarely observed V segments, including chromosome 9 orphons, because counts were too low. Most CMV-associated TCR beta chains appeared to be HLA-restricted in a later analysis, and the HLA associations seemed to be driven largely by CMV exposure. A further reported finding was that TCR beta sequences accurately predicted the HLA-A and HLA-B alleles for most subjects in the first cohort. In a later genetic analysis, fewer N-insertions in productive TCRs were reported among donors in an Asian-associated ancestry cluster than the roughly 700-donor mean. A later analysis associated about 17,000 TCR beta sequences with specific HLA alleles at a false discovery rate of 0.05. A later genetic analysis associated a missense DCLRE1C variant with V-gene and J-gene trimming of TCR beta chains, and an independent cohort replicated the association. A later analysis reported that several top co-occurrence clusters appeared linked to parvovirus B19, influenza, CMV and Epstein-Barr virus. The classifier was reported to diagnose cytomegalovirus status with high specificity and sensitivity in both the original cohort and the validation cohort. Three of the identified cytomegalovirus-associated TCR beta chains were confirmed in vitro to be specific for cytomegalovirus antigens. In a later analysis, HLA-associated TCR beta chains showed more clonal expansion and lower generation probabilities than non-associated chains that were equally common. A total of 164 TCR beta chains were listed by the study as associated with cytomegalovirus. In an earlier analysis of some 640 of the donors, most TCR beta V segments were observed in productive rearrangements about 87% or about 30% of the time, broadly matching IMGT annotations. Only TCR beta chains were sequenced in this cohort, and the absence of alpha or paired-chain data limited detectable features. Sequencing depth was assumed to be roughly uniform across donors in the presence/absence analyses, though that assumption may not hold. In a later analysis, TCR association rates were found to vary across HLA loci, with the most associated TCRs seen for DRB1 alleles and the fewest for HLA-C alleles. Because HLA typing was missing for some donors at each locus, association tests included only the typed subset. The only immune exposure information available for the cohort was CMV serostatus.

Notes on this clone: Its antigen has not been determined.

To prepare the library, the immunoSEQ multiplex PCR assay was applied. For the multiplex PCR, a mixture combining 60 forward primers for TCR Vbeta segments and 13 reverse primers for TCR Jbeta segments was used. Amplification of the CDR3 region of rearranged TCR beta genes was performed with a multiplex PCR assay on genomic DNA. On the Illumina HiSeq System, the amplified TCR beta libraries were sequenced as 87-base-pair reads. Processing in the source paper ran as follows. A later analysis counted tens of millions of unique TCR beta chains across the 550 to 800 repertoires, and some 11 million of these chains were shared by at least two donors. Raw reads were error-corrected and collapsed into unique sequences with a nearest-neighbor algorithm that merged closely related sequences to remove PCR and sequencing errors. V, D and J gene segments were assigned by aligning CDR3 sequences to IMGT reference sequences. For a sequence to be retained, at least a six-nucleotide match to both a V gene segment and a J gene segment was required. Rearrangements were called productive when the CDR3 lacked stop codons and stayed in frame with V and J; all others were non-productive. CDR3 was defined by IMGT convention, running from the second conserved V-encoded cysteine to the conserved J-encoded phenylalanine. Sequences without an unambiguous match to a single V gene segment were excluded from the earlier analysis of almost 600 of the donors. In an earlier analysis of about 590 of the donors, a V segment was called functional when productive rearrangements were above 56.7%, and segregating when the standard deviation between donors exceeded 5%. To diagnose cytomegalovirus status from the catalog of TCR beta chain sequences, a statistical classification framework was built. In a later analysis, TCR nucleotide sequences were compared against IMGT/GENE-DB human TR gene sequences so that V and J genes could be assigned. A later analysis assigned CDR3 sequences and most-parsimonious VDJ recombination scenarios with the TCRdist pipeline. In a later analysis, every TCR beta chain was defined by the combination of its CDR3 amino acid sequence and its V-gene family, and reads without a unique V-gene family were dropped. A later analysis removed 592 highly shared, low-generation-probability nucleotide sequences to deal with suspected cross-contamination and a sequencing artifact. In a later analysis, a clonal expansion index was calculated for each public chain from normalized within-repertoire ranks of inferred template counts. In a later analysis, generation probabilities were computed using a VDJ recombination model fitted to out-of-frame rearrangements, and the results were checked against IGoR. In a later analysis, TCR-TCR, TCR-HLA and TCR-CMV co-occurrence was scored with hypergeometric tests, and a repertoire-size bias correction was applied to TCR pairs. A later analysis estimated false discovery rates by permuting HLA or CMV assignments 20 times. In a later analysis, co-occurring TCRs were grouped using DBSCAN, with TCRdist sequence similarity added in when clustering inside HLA-allele-positive subsets. Repertoires with fewer than 30,000 or more than 120,000 public chains, plus five repertoires with anomalous nucleotide sharing, were excluded from co-occurrence clustering. Drawn from immuneACCESS, this table holds only the in-frame rearrangements with V and J called that TCRdb kept. Clones are partly lost; checked studies trace under half to an unresolved V gene and leave the rest unexplained. That table is the source of V, J and clone size, and D and trimming were worked out from the DNA. This specimen's table enumerates 96,000 or so clones. The top ten constitute 4.5% to 6.5% of the sample.

The germline V gene supplies CDR1 MGHRA and CDR2 YSYEKL. Trimming accounts for 0 bases at V and 4 bases at J, while the number of junction bases matched to no gene is 6. The CDR3 runs 16 amino acids, cysteine and phenylalanine included. Only the CDR3 region is kept as DNA, spanning 48 bases read in frame from base 1. The cohort comprised around 690 healthy bone marrow donors. Cohort members were all nominally healthy when sampled, although unrecorded immune exposures were likely present. The donor tested CMV seropositive and was one of the 289 seropositive cohort members. A peripheral blood sample was collected from each donor, and TCR beta sequencing was performed on peripheral blood mononuclear cells. Genomic DNA was extracted from the blood cell samples with the Qiagen DNeasy Blood Extraction Kit.

The sequencing sample was made of PBMCs. The chain is encoded by TRBV4-1 joined to TRBJ2-7; a stretch of 10 junction bases matches TRBD1. The receptor was derived from a girl between 5 and 17 years old in good health and CMV-seropositive. The CDR3 region has the sequence CASSQEGDRGAYEQYF. In nucleotides, the sequence is TGCGCCAGCAGCCAAGAGGGGGACAGGGGAGCTTACGAGCAGTACTTC.